Listed below are T cell receptor beta chains from one sample, sequenced in a study of T cells in Graves' hyperthyroidism and ophthalmopathy. TCRdb used MiXCR to reprocess the multiplex PCR reads, holding one entry per CDR3 protein. Of more than 300,000 distinct CDR3 sequences in the sample, 14% were seen once. Input material: blood. The receptor source for this set is a woman aged 25 to 39 with Graves' hyperthyroidism. CDR3s include the opening cysteine and the closing phenylalanine or tryptophan. The order of the fields is J gene, clone size, D gene, V gene, CDR3 protein, CDR3 DNA. D genes are given only for firm matches. Size is omitted from some rows. Given values are once, few, many or a class for expanded clones.

j_gene: TRBJ2-3
abundance: .
d_gene: .
v_gene: TRBV19
CDR3aa: CASSPQRASTDTQYF
CDR3nt: TGTGCCAGTAGTCCCCAGCGGGCTAGCACAGATACGCAGTATTTT

j_gene: TRBJ2-1
abundance: few
d_gene: .
v_gene: TRBV20-1
CDR3aa: CSARRRQNEQFF
CDR3nt: TGCAGTGCTAGGCGAAGGCAAAATGAGCAGTTCTTC

j_gene: TRBJ2-6
abundance: many
d_gene: .
v_gene: TRBV28
CDR3aa: CASSLGGSGANVLTF
CDR3nt: TGTGCCAGCAGCTTAGGGGGATCTGGGGCCAACGTCCTGACTTTC

j_gene: TRBJ2-7
abundance: .
d_gene: TRBD1
v_gene: TRBV9
CDR3aa: CASSQGGTGAYEQYF
CDR3nt: TGTGCCAGCAGCCAAGGGGGGACAGGGGCCTACGAGCAGTACTTC

j_gene: TRBJ1-1
abundance: .
d_gene: .
v_gene: TRBV6-6
CDR3aa: CASSYSSWGNTEAFF
CDR3nt: TGTGCCAGCAGTTACTCGTCGTGGGGGAACACTGAAGCTTTCTTT

j_gene: TRBJ1-4
abundance: many
d_gene: .
v_gene: TRBV6-1
CDR3aa: CASRGAGPTGEKLFF
CDR3nt: TGTGCCAGCCGGGGGGCCGGCCCTACGGGTGAAAAACTGTTTTTT

j_gene: TRBJ1-4
abundance: many
d_gene: .
v_gene: TRBV20-1
CDR3aa: CSARAPGGEKLFF
CDR3nt: TGCAGTGCTAGAGCCCCCGGAGGAGAAAAACTGTTTTTT

j_gene: TRBJ1-5
abundance: .
d_gene: TRBD1
v_gene: TRBV6-1
CDR3aa: CASSFKPGQNQPQHF
CDR3nt: TGTGCCAGCAGTTTCAAACCGGGACAGAATCAGCCCCAGCATTTT

j_gene: TRBJ1-5
abundance: .
d_gene: TRBD1
v_gene: TRBV19
CDR3aa: CASSIRPGQGLQPQHF
CDR3nt: TGTGCCAGTAGTATAAGACCGGGACAGGGGTTGCAGCCCCAGCATTTT

j_gene: TRBJ2-5
abundance: few
d_gene: TRBD2
v_gene: TRBV4-1
CDR3aa: CASSQEGLAGGPGETQYF
CDR3nt: TGCGCCAGCAGCCAAGAGGGACTAGCGGGAGGGCCTGGAGAGACCCAGTACTTC